The rows below give T cell receptor beta chains drawn from one sample of a study of beta chain features in type 1 diabetes. Profiling relied on immunoSEQ multiplex PCR, and the TCRdb table lists in-frame clones only, not all of them. This sample has over 600,000 clones; about an eighth occur once, and the top ten carry about 0.11%. What was sequenced was naive CD4+ T cells from blood. The receptors derive from a man aged 25-45 years with type 1 diabetes. Each CDR3 is given without its conserved first and last residue.

cdr3_length j_call v_call cdr3_aa
9 TRBJ2-7 TRBV25-1 ASSDYYEQY
12 TRBJ2-7 TRBV5-1 ASSLGTAAYEQY
15 TRBJ2-1 TRBV7-2 ASSLWSGGTTYNEQF
10 TRBJ1-1 TRBV29-1 SVAGEWTEAF
14 TRBJ2-3 TRBV9 ASSVEYKGVTDTQY
13 TRBJ1-2 TRBV11-2 ASSLAGGHNYGYT
13 TRBJ2-3 TRBV7-2 ASSFPRTGTDTQY
13 TRBJ1-4 TRBV27 ASRRTGTGDEKLF
13 TRBJ1-1 TRBV7-3 ASSPGTGSNTEAF
13 TRBJ2-3 TRBV10-3 AISGSSGNTDTQY
13 TRBJ2-3 TRBV7-6 ASSLAAGGTDTQY
10 TRBJ1-1 TRBV2 ATAGQGVRAF
11 TRBJ2-6 TRBV7-9 ASRGNGANVLT
11 TRBJ2-5 TRBV18 ASSDSNQETQY
13 TRBJ2-1 TRBV7-2 ASSLGANSYNEQF
12 TRBJ1-1 TRBV25-1 ASSKETGNTEAF
15 TRBJ2-5 TRBV15 ATSSSTPFRGQETQY
11 TRBJ2-7 TRBV21-1 ASSCPRDHEQY
13 TRBJ2-3 TRBV2 ASNTHRARSDTQY
11 TRBJ2-7 TRBV11-2 ASSSGFSGEQY
12 TRBJ2-2 TRBV28 ASIPGQYTGELF
14 TRBJ2-7 TRBV5-6 ASSAGVFAGSYEQY
11 TRBJ2-7 TRBV11-2 ASSSGRGPEQY
12 TRBJ1-1 TRBV14 ASSQGLEGTEAF
12 TRBJ2-3 TRBV4-3 ASSQDRSSDTQY
13 TRBJ2-1 TRBV4-2 ASSQEGGWYNEQF